This is a list of T cell receptor beta chains from one sample in a study of response to subunit inactivated influenza vaccine. TCRdb itself ran the RT-PCR reads through MiXCR, one entry per CDR3 protein. The table records approximately 500,000 distinct CDR3 sequences, 10% to 15% of them present only once. Material: PBMCs from blood, obtained about 6 weeks after vaccination. These receptors were obtained from a man aged 50 or older who received an inactivated influenza vaccine. CDR3s include the opening cysteine and the closing phenylalanine or tryptophan. D genes are given only for firm matches. Size is stated for part of the rows, as once, few or many counts, or as a class when the clone is expanded.

clone_size,d_call,v_call,j_call,cdr3_nt,cdr3_aa
many,.,TRBV5-1,TRBJ1-1,TGCGCCAGCAGCTTCGCCCAGCTGGGGGCCTACACTGAAGCTTTCTTT,CASSFAQLGAYTEAFF
.,.,TRBV12-5,TRBJ2-2,TGTGCTAGCAGGGGAGCGAACACCGGGGAGCTGTTTTTT,CASRGANTGELFF
few,TRBD2,TRBV20-1,TRBJ2-1,TGCAGTGCTAGAATAGGACTAGCGAGATACAATGAGCAGTTCTTC,CSARIGLARYNEQFF
.,TRBD2,TRBV5-1,TRBJ2-5,TGCGCCAGCAGCTTGGTAGCGGGCGAGGGGGAGACCCAGTACTTC,CASSLVAGEGETQYF
.,.,TRBV20-1,TRBJ1-2,TGCAGTGCTAGAGATACCCCGGCAGGGGCCTCCTATGGCTACACCTTC,CSARDTPAGASYGYTF
.,.,TRBV7-9,TRBJ1-1,TGTGCCAGCAGATTAAAGGGGAACACTGAAGTTTTCTTT,CASRLKGNTEVFF
.,TRBD1,TRBV10-3,TRBJ1-1,TGTGCCATCAGTGCAGGCAGGGGGCACACTGAAGCTTTCTTT,CAISAGRGHTEAFF
.,TRBD1,TRBV5-5,TRBJ1-1,TGTGCCAGCAGCCTGACAGGGGGTACAGCTTTCTTT,CASSLTGGTAFF
.,.,TRBV25-1,TRBJ2-2,TGTGCCAGCAGTCGTGGGATAGCGGACACCGGGGAGCTGTTTTTT,CASSRGIADTGELFF
.,.,TRBV20-1,TRBJ2-7,TGCAGTGCTAGAGTGATGTCCTACGAGCAGTACTTC,CSARVMSYEQYF
few,.,TRBV7-6,TRBJ2-3,TGTGCCAGCAGCTTAGGGACACCTTTGGATACGCAGTATTTT,CASSLGTPLDTQYF
.,TRBD1,TRBV27,TRBJ2-4,TGTGCCAGCAGTCCCGGACAGGCTTCCCCTTACTTC,CASSPGQASPYF
.,TRBD1,TRBV5-1,TRBJ2-1,TGCGCCAGCAGCGGGGACAGGGGGTGGAATGAGCAGTTCTTC,CASSGDRGWNEQFF
.,.,TRBV4-2,TRBJ2-3,TGTGCCAGCAGCCAATTTAAACCCACAGATACGCAGTATTTT,CASSQFKPTDTQYF
few,TRBD1,TRBV5-6,TRBJ1-5,TGTGCCAGCAGCTTGACAGGGGGATACCTGGGCAATCAGCCCCAGCATTTT,CASSLTGGYLGNQPQHF
many,.,TRBV12-3/TRBV12-4,TRBJ1-2,TGTGCCAGCAGTTTGGGGACTCGCTATGGCTACACCTTC,CASSLGTRYGYTF
.,.,TRBV18,TRBJ2-1,TGTGCCAGCTCACCACCGCGAGGGGGGGGCTACAATGAGCAGTTCTTC,CASSPPRGGGYNEQFF
.,TRBD2,TRBV5-1,TRBJ2-1,TGCGCCAGCAGATACGGGACAGTCGGACTAGCGGGGGGTTTTCCCTACAATGAGCAGTTCTTC,CASRYGTVGLAGGFPYNEQFF